This T cell receptor beta chain was sequenced during a study of cytotoxic CD8 clonotypes in ibrutinib-treated CLL (dated by TCRdb to 2020 to 2023). Describing the broader study: The cohort included roughly 15 treatment-naive and roughly ten relapsed/refractory patients; 17 were IGHV unmutated. Partial responses were observed in around 25 patients and complete responses in 2; after a median follow-up of 68 months, remission was maintained in 14 patients and progression was observed in approximately twelve. Samples at response were collected after a median of about 11 months of treatment, with a range of about 6 to 40 months. On average, each sample had 255,043 productive templates and more than 75,000 productive rearrangements. Longitudinal samples were obtainable from about 30% of the roughly 90 participants in the trial. Cryopreserved peripheral blood mononuclear cells were collected before treatment, at response, and at either disease progression or sustained remission. Every sample from remission and from progressive disease was obtained while the patients were still on ibrutinib. Points the paper makes about the study in general: An increase in clonality was observed at ibrutinib response, with clonality remaining stable during sustained remission and falling back toward baseline at progression. Lymph node repertoires were not examined, and the timing of sampling was not matched between patients in sustained remission and those whose disease progressed. Public clonotypes were rare and either contracted or stayed stable during treatment, and the rise in clonality at ibrutinib response reflected the expansion of private clonotypes. Baseline clonality exceeded that of age-matched healthy donors and correlated strongly with circulating CD8+ T-cell counts.

On this clone itself: Its antigen target is currently unknown. Base qualities are not at hand, and no much larger clone is one base apart.

The time point label on this specimen signifies: about a year on ibrutinib. For TCR beta library preparation, around 2 micrograms of genomic DNA were isolated from cryopreserved PBMCs. High-throughput TCR beta sequencing was performed on longitudinal blood samples from CLL patients receiving ibrutinib monotherapy. The patients were enrolled in a single-center, open-label phase 2 trial of ibrutinib monotherapy. The goal of deep resolution MiSeq sequencing was a depth between 1 in 1 million and 1 in 200,000 T cells, and coverage averaged 10x per clonotype. The immunoSEQ hsTCRB Kit was used to generate the TCR beta libraries. The paper's data handling went like this. The data were analyzed with ImmunoSEQ Analyzer and ImmunoSEQ Data Assistant, and V, D and J gene assignments followed IMGT definitions. Clonality, which ranges from 0 to 1, was calculated by subtracting the normalized Shannon entropy of productive rearrangement frequencies from one. Only overrepresented clonotypes making up at least 0.05% of each patient's repertoire were included in the public clonotype analysis. Thirteen age-matched healthy donor repertoires from immuneACCESS were used as controls for clonality. Sourced from immuneACCESS, this table was stored by TCRdb with only in-frame sequences that have V and J called. A share of the clones is absent; for the studies checked, an unresolved V gene accounts for under half, and the remainder has no known explanation. D and trimming were read from the DNA, whereas the V and J calls and clone size are those reported in that table. Recorded for this sample are nearly 85,000 clones; about 85% of them occurred a single time. The ten largest account for more than 4.5% of the sample.

From the cysteine through the phenylalanine, the CDR3 covers 14 amino acids. Of all the DNA, just the CDR3 is kept, 42 bases in frame from base 1. V is trimmed back by 4 bases and J by 4 bases, and the junction contains 2 bases that no gene match accounts for. CDR1 MNHNY and CDR2 SVGAGI were looked up in the germline V gene (reference sequence). The chain is made from TRBV6-6 and TRBJ1-2, and 11 junction bases match TRBD1. This receptor was identified in a human donor with chronic lymphocytic leukemia. Sequencing used PBMCs, obtained after 12 months of ibrutinib treatment. The CDR3 region: CASSFGQGAYGYTF. The nucleotide sequence is TGTGCCAGCAGTTTCGGACAGGGGGCCTATGGCTACACCTTC.